This entry features one TCR beta chain sequence. Its antigen remains unknown. The junction and the germline gene differ at one end; a read error may be behind it. The patients, who ranged from 18 to 65 in age, presented with newly diagnosed hyperthyroidism lasting under 2 months. Reasons for excluding patients were uncontrolled infection, other autoimmune disease, pregnancy or lactation. Diagnoses were established using clinical symptoms, serum thyroxine and TRAb, thyroid ultrasound and orbital computed tomography. The data originate from a study of T cells in Graves' hyperthyroidism and ophthalmopathy. Findings and limits, study-wide: Ophthalmopathy onset followed model prediction by a median about six months.

The CDR3 is 15 residues long. The germline V gene has CDR1 SEHNR and CDR2 FQNEAQ (reference sequence). There were TCR beta CDR3 regions amplified from RNA transcripts. When the TCR CDR3 underwent first-round RT-PCR, the HTBI primer set was used. TCRdb ran MiXCR on the multiplex PCR reads and lists one entry per CDR3 protein. The sample carries approximately 870,000 distinct CDR3 sequences, 38% recorded once. The sample taken for sequencing was blood. The clonotype originates from a young man with Graves' hyperthyroidism. The chain links TRBV7-9 to TRBJ1-5; TRBD1 might be the D (5 bases). In nucleotides, the CDR3 is TGCGCCAGCAGCCAAGAGGTCGGGGGAGTTCAGCCCCAGCATTTT. This translates into CASSQEVGGVQPQHF.